Detailed here is one T cell receptor (beta chain). These data come from a study of blood T cell repertoires in COVID-19. Study at large: The study drew acute and convalescent COVID-19 samples from the United States, Italy and Spain. PBMCs, B-cell-depleted T cells, or T cells provided the cDNA or gDNA that made up the material.

Per the study methods: Reference gene primer amplification gave estimated nucleated cell counts. Only in-frame clones appear in the TCRdb table, and some are missing; sequencing was by immunoSEQ multiplex PCR. For V, J and clone size, that table is used; D and trimming come from the DNA. The data hold approximately 110,000 clones, with 70% to 85% observed a single time. V lost 2 bases, J lost 7 bases, and 9 bases lay in between. Germline CDR1 reads MNHNY; CDR2 reads SVGAGI (reference sequence). This CDR3 contains 13 residues. The V gene is TRBV6-6, the J gene TRBJ2-1; D may be TRBD2 (6 bases). Sequencing used peripheral blood. The sequence was collected from a human donor with acute or convalescent COVID-19. The donor label of this sample is uncertain. CDR3 sequence reads: CASSYRDWNEQFF. In DNA form, the CDR3 reads TGTGCCAGCAGTTACCGGGACTGGAATGAGCAGTTCTTC.